One sample yielded the 20 T cell receptor beta chains listed below, sequenced in a study of glioma-infiltrating T cells. The iRepertoire nested amplicon-rescue multiplex PCR amplified TCR alpha and beta CDR3s from RNA. TCRdb reanalysed the multiplex PCR reads using MiXCR and keeps one entry per CDR3 protein. The data contain tens of thousands of distinct CDR3 sequences, 20% to 25% of them seen just once; the ten biggest clones take up around 7%. Input material: glioma tissue, nonneoplastic brain tissue, or PBMCs (not recorded which). The receptors derive from a human donor with low-grade glioma or glioblastoma, undergoing nonglioma brain surgery, or in good health (not recorded which).

This clonotype was counted at least ten times. The V call is TRBV6-1, the J call TRBJ2-7; possible D gene TRBD1, 6 bases. The CDR3 extends over 14 amino acids. V was cut by 6 bases and J by 0 bases, with 12 bases left in between. Germline assignment: CDR1 MNHNS and CDR2 SASEGT. CDR3 loop: CASRRTADSYEQYF. The CDR3 region has the DNA TGTGCCAGCAGACGGACAGCCGACTCCTACGAGCAGTACTTC.

On this clonotype itself: This may come from a read error, since a much larger clone is one base off. The chain uses TRBV18 and TRBJ2-5, with D possibly being TRBD2 (6 bases). The CDR3 sequence is 13 residues long. CDR1 is KGHSH and CDR2 is LQKENI in the germline V gene. CDR3 sequence (DNA): TGTGCCAGCTTCGGGGGAGCAGGTGAGACCCAGCACTTC. Amino acid sequence: CASFGGAGETQHF.

This clonotype appeared many times. This rearrangement joins TRBV12-3 or TRBV12-4 to TRBJ1-1; 9 bases match TRBD1. J lost 3 bases, V lost 4 bases, and 6 bases had no gene match. The CDR3 runs 15 residues. The CDR3 DNA reads as TGTGCCAGCAGTTACTACAGGGGGCTCGACACTGAAGCTTTCTTT. Translating it yields CASSYYRGLDTEAFF.

Concerning this clonotype itself: At one end, the junction sequence differs from germline, possibly due to a read error. CDR3 residues: CSSSYLRYGINREYTESFF. The CDR3 bases are TGTTCCAGCAGTTACTTGAGGTATGGTATAAACAGGGAATACACTGAATCTTTCTTT. J is TRBJ1-1 and V is TRBV6-6, with D possibly being TRBD1 (6 bases). This CDR3 is 19 amino acids long. The germline V gene has CDR1 MNHNY and CDR2 SVGAGI (reference sequence).

This clonotype has at least ten counts. The genes are TRBV15 and TRBJ1-4; the D gene is possibly TRBD1 (6 bases). V dropped 1 base and J dropped 4 bases, with 13 bases sitting between them. The CDR3 contains 16 residues. The germline gives CDR1 LNHNV, CDR2 YYDKDF (reference sequence). CDR3 coding DNA: TGTGCCACCAGCAGAGTCGACAGGTTAATTAATGAAAAACTGTTTTTT. Protein: CATSRVDRLINEKLFF.

This clonotype was detected once. The rearrangement links TRBV5-1 to TRBJ1-2; no reliable D call. The CDR3 spans 15 residues. The V gene's germline CDR1 is SGHRS and CDR2 YFSETQ. Trimming shortened V by 2 bases and J by 7 bases, and 18 bases separated the two germline ends. CDR3 in amino acids: CASSFSGLGSGGYTF. Here the CDR3 DNA reads TGCGCCAGCAGCTTTAGTGGACTGGGCTCGGGTGGCTACACCTTC.

This clonotype was recorded at least ten times. This chain links TRBV6-1 with TRBJ1-5; D call uncertain. This CDR3 comprises 14 residues. V gave up 4 bases and J gave up 0 bases, with 7 bases separating them. Germline V gives CDR1 MNHNS, CDR2 SASEGT. Here the CDR3 reads CASSVAYSNQPQHF. CDR3 in DNA: TGTGCCAGCAGTGTTGCCTATAGCAATCAGCCCCAGCATTTT.

This clonotype was detected many times. V usage is TRBV6-6 and J usage is TRBJ1-1; no clear D. CDR1 and CDR2 from the germline V gene are MNHNY and SVGAGI (reference sequence). The CDR3 is made up of 15 amino acids. Trimming took off 2 bases at V and 0 bases at J, with 10 bases between the two ends. In DNA form, the CDR3 reads TGTGCCAGCAGTTACCAGGCGACCATGAACACTGAAGCTTTCTTT. This sequence encodes CASSYQATMNTEAFF.

The rearrangement joins TRBV2 to TRBJ2-1; D unresolved. V was shortened by 4 bases and J by 4 bases, with 14 bases between the two germline ends. This CDR3 has 15 residues. Germline CDR1 SNHLY, CDR2 FYNNEI. CDR3 sequence (DNA): TGTGCCAGCAGTGTACCCCCACCCGGTTACAATGAGCAGTTCTTC. Translated, it gives CASSVPPPGYNEQFF.

This clonotype was recorded at least ten times. The chain's CDR3 is CSAIKSDGRAVETQYF. The DNA of the CDR3 is TGCAGTGCCATCAAGTCGGACGGCCGCGCGGTGGAGACCCAGTACTTC. The chain carries TRBV20-1 and TRBJ2-5; D unclear. Trimming took 6 bases from V and 5 from J, leaving 25 bases between them. The CDR3 spans 16 residues. CDR1 and CDR2 from the germline V gene are DFQATT and SNEGSKA (reference sequence).

About this clonotype: With a much larger clone just one base away, this may be a read error. V and J are TRBV5-4 and TRBJ2-1; no reliable D call. This CDR3 is built from 12 residues. The germline gives CDR1 SGHNT, CDR2 YYREEE (reference sequence). V dropped 1 base and J dropped 10 bases, with 9 bases sitting between them. DNA for the CDR3: TGTGCCAGCAGCTTGCCGGACCAGGAGCAGTTCTTC. It encodes CASSLPDQEQFF.

The sample holds many counts of this clonotype. V and J are TRBV19 and TRBJ2-3; 7 nucleotides line up with TRBD2. J was trimmed by 4 bases and V by 5 bases; bases with no gene match: 12. The CDR3 loop spans 16 amino acids. Germline lookup yields CDR1 LNHDA and CDR2 SQIVND (reference sequence). CDR3 residues: CASSPALTSGADTQYF. The DNA for the CDR3 is TGTGCCAGTAGTCCTGCCTTGACCAGCGGGGCAGATACGCAGTATTTT.

This clonotype was counted ten times or more. CDR3 sequence reads: CASSRTGKETQYF. In DNA form, the CDR3 reads TGTGCCAGCAGCCGGACGGGAAAAGAGACCCAGTACTTC. V and J are TRBV6-1 and TRBJ2-5; tentatively, D is TRBD2 (5 bases). V was trimmed by 6 bases and J by 3 bases, leaving 11 bases between them. This CDR3 region has 13 residues. Germline CDR1 and CDR2: MNHNS and SASEGT.

This clonotype was observed at least ten times. The CDR3 loop reads CASSQGLGESWTEAFF. Written as DNA, the CDR3 is TGTGCCAGCAGCCAAGGGTTGGGCGAAAGTTGGACTGAAGCTTTCTTT. The rearrangement uses TRBV14 and TRBJ1-1; D not resolved. The length of the CDR3 is 16 residues. V shed 1 base and J shed 5 bases, with 17 bases lying between them. Germline CDR1 reads SGHDN; CDR2 reads FVKESK.

In this sample, this clonotype turned up a few times. The chain combines TRBV11-2 with TRBJ2-7; 7 bases agree with TRBD2. TRBJ2-5 matches the DNA end more closely, so the J call is doubtful. The CDR3 spans 13 residues. CDR1 and CDR2 (germline): SGHAT, FQNNGV. The CDR3 DNA sequence: TGTGCCAGCAGCAAAGCGGGATTGGAGACCCAGTACTTC. Its protein product is CASSKAGLETQYF.

This clonotype was found many times. This rearrangement joins TRBV18 to TRBJ2-7, with 8 bases that match TRBD1. This CDR3 region has 15 residues. V shed 4 bases, J shed 7 bases, and the junction held 12 bases outside the gene matches. The germline V gene has CDR1 KGHSH and CDR2 LQKENI. The CDR3 reads CASSLPTGANREQYF. Written as DNA, the CDR3 is TGTGCCAGCTCACTCCCGACAGGGGCGAATAGGGAGCAGTACTTC.

The J gene is TRBJ2-7, the V gene TRBV6-1; 8 bases are shared with TRBD1. This CDR3 contains 12 residues. Trimming at V came to 6 bases and at J to 10 bases, leaving 8 bases not matched to a gene. The germline V gene has CDR1 MNHNS and CDR2 SASEGT. CDR3 in DNA: TGTGCCAGCAGAAAGGACAGGGAGAGACAGTACTTC. The encoded protein is CASRKDRERQYF.

This clonotype was observed a handful of times. The chain joins TRBV5-7 to TRBJ2-2; D perhaps matches TRBD2 (6 bases). TRBV5-7 is filed as an ORF, its function uncertain. The CDR3 has 16 amino acids. Trimming left V 3 bases short and J 0 bases short, with 12 bases between. As DNA, the CDR3 is TGTGCCAGCAGCTCAACACGGAGGGCGAACACCGGGGAGCTGTTTTTT. Its protein product is CASSSTRRANTGELFF.

This clonotype was seen many times. The chain uses TRBV18 and TRBJ1-2, with 8 bases identical to TRBD1. The V gene end was trimmed by 3 bases and the J gene end by 8 bases; junction bases not matched to a gene: 5. Per germline, CDR1 KGHSH and CDR2 LQKENI. The CDR3 consists of 13 residues. The CDR3: CASSPDRGSGYTF. CDR3 in DNA: TGTGCCAGCTCACCCGACAGGGGTAGCGGCTACACCTTC.

This clonotype has at least ten counts. This chain uses TRBV27 with TRBJ2-1; 10 bases match TRBD2. The CDR3 consists of 15 residues. The trim removed 4 bases at V and 7 bases at J, leaving 7 bases unmatched. Germline V gives CDR1 MNHEY, CDR2 SMNVEV (reference sequence). CDR3 bases: TGTGCCAGCAGTTGGTGGACTAGCGGCTTGAATGAGCAGTTCTTC. As protein: CASSWWTSGLNEQFF.